This T cell receptor (beta chain) was identified during a study of cytomegalovirus exposure and HLA in healthy donors. The wider study: Within the Caucasian-associated ancestry cluster were 65% to 85% of the 398 genotyped donors. General observations from the study: Earlier results showed most TCR beta V segments being productive about 87% or about 30% of the time.

This clone was recorded only once. The antigen is not known. The germline gives CDR1 SGHRS, CDR2 YFSETQ. Trimming stripped 4 bases from V and 5 bases from J, with 12 bases between. CDR3 size: 13 residues. This PCR relied on a set of 60 Vbeta primers and 13 Jbeta primers. The protocol was immunoSEQ multiplex PCR, while the TCRdb copy is restricted to in-frame clones and leaves out a portion. The sample contains around 100,000 clones, around three quarters of which appear only once. The sequencing sample was made of PBMCs. This clonotype was obtained from a young woman in good health and CMV-seropositive. J is TRBJ1-2 and V is TRBV5-1; tentatively, D is TRBD1 (6 bases). The CDR3 DNA reads TGCGCCAGCAGCGAACAGGGTTCATATGGCTACACCTTC. This sequence encodes CASSEQGSYGYTF.